This T cell receptor (beta chain) is from a study of blood T cell repertoires in COVID-19. Assay: immunoSEQ multiplex PCR; the TCRdb copy retains only in-frame clones and omits some. This table holds under 350,000 clones, 80% to 90% found once. Germline-derived CDR1 and CDR2 are MNHEY and SVGAGI. V was clipped by 0 bases and J by 0 bases, with 8 bases between them. This CDR3 contains 15 residues. In its sample, this clone was seen once. This TCR was recovered from a woman in her 70s with acute or convalescent COVID-19. The genes are TRBV6-5 and TRBJ1-2; unclear D gene. The sample comprised peripheral blood. This chain's CDR3 is CASSYSGASNYGYTF. CDR3 DNA: TGTGCCAGCAGTTACTCGGGCGCTTCTAACTATGGCTACACCTTC.